This TCR beta chain appears in the sequencing data of a study of OX40 agonist ivuxolimab in advanced cancers. Clones were read by immunoSEQ multiplex PCR, and TCRdb kept only the in-frame ones, dropping some. The table lists approximately 66,000 clones, approximately 88% of them singletons, with roughly 0.59% in the top ten. CDR3 size: 14 residues. In germline, CDR1 is SEHNR, CDR2 FQNEAQ (reference sequence). Unmatched junction bases numbered 4, after V lost 4 bases and J lost 8 bases. The rearrangement joins TRBV7-9 to TRBJ2-1, with 11 nucleotides matching TRBD1. The sample in question was CD4+ or CD8+ T cells sorted from blood, obtained in a trial of the OX40 agonist ivuxolimab. The origin of this receptor is an adult with an advanced solid tumor such as melanoma, head and neck, liver or kidney cancer. The CDR3 nucleotides read TGTGCCAGCAGCTCCGGGACAGGGGGTCATGAGCAGTTCTTC. This gives the protein CASSSGTGGHEQFF.